This T cell receptor (beta chain) was found in a study of T-cell reconstitution after alpha-beta-depleted transplantation in children. The table lists this clonotype with many counts. The V end was cut by 5 bases, the J end by 5 bases, with 13 bases between. The CDR3 is made up of 13 amino acids. Germline V gene data show CDR1 as SQVTM and CDR2 as ANQGSEA. TCRbeta library construction was performed incorporating unique molecular identifiers. TCRdb re-called the PCR reads with MiXCR, one entry per CDR3 protein. The sample gives some 200,000 distinct CDR3 sequences, about 6.4% of which show up once; around 2.7% is in the top ten.

The source is a human donor who donated a stem cell graft to a child with Wiskott-Aldrich syndrome. Specimen: PBMCs from the stem cell graft donor, collected from the stem cell graft. The chain recombines TRBV29-1 with TRBJ2-4; tentatively, D is TRBD2 (6 bases). The CDR3 nucleotides are TGCAGCGTTATCGGGACTCCCGAAAACATTCAGTACTTC. Translation: CSVIGTPENIQYF.